Presented here are 19 T cell receptor beta chains from one specimen sequenced in a study of cytomegalovirus exposure and HLA in healthy donors. Sequencing used immunoSEQ multiplex PCR; TCRdb keeps in-frame clones, though not all of them. In the table there are 200,000 to 250,000 clones, approximately 80% of which are singletons. Sequencing input: PBMCs. These receptor sequences come from a woman aged 30 to 39 in good health and CMV-seropositive.

This chain connects TRBV11-2 to TRBJ1-5; 9 nucleotides align to TRBD1. Germline trimming cut 6 bases from V and 7 bases from J; bases unmatched to any gene: 4. Germline V gene lookup returns CDR1 SGHAT and CDR2 FQNNGV. The CDR3 contains 13 residues. In DNA, the CDR3 is TGTGCCAGCAGTTCGGACAGGGGCCAGCCCCAGCATTTT. Translating gives CASSSDRGQPQHF.

For this clone: Other DNA sequences in the sample encode the same CDR3. The chain recombines TRBV9 with TRBJ2-3; tentatively, D is TRBD2 (5 bases). CDR1 is SGDLS, CDR2 YYNGEE, per germline. Trimming pared 0 bases from V and 1 base from J, leaving 12 bases between. This CDR3 has 16 residues. CDR3 bases: TGTGCCAGCAGCGTAGGGGCGGGTGCGGGCACAGATACGCAGTATTTT. Translation gives CASSVGAGAGTDTQYF.

The chain uses TRBV2 and TRBJ1-1; tentatively, D is TRBD1 (5 bases). The V gene's germline CDR1 is SNHLY and CDR2 FYNNEI. CDR3 length equals 14 residues. V was pared by 6 bases and J by 4 bases, with 15 bases between. In DNA, the CDR3 is TGTGCCAGCAGAGGGGCAGATGGTAGCACTGAAGCTTTCTTT. Protein: CASRGADGSTEAFF.

This chain links TRBV7-2 with TRBJ2-7; no reliable D call. Germline-derived CDR1 and CDR2 are SGHTA and FQGNSA. CDR3 length: 11 amino acids. Trimming removed 5 bases from V and 1 base from J, with 3 bases in between. The CDR3 nucleotides read TGTGCCAGCAGCGCGTCCTACGAGCAGTACTTC. Protein product: CASSASYEQYF. Together with reference TRBV7-2 and TRBJ2-7, the CDR3 gives the full variable domain: GAGVSQSPSNKVTEKGKDVELRCDPISGHTALYWYRQSLGQGLEFLIYFQGNSAPDKSGLPSDRFSAERTGGSVSTLTIQRTQQEDSAVYLCASSASYEQYFGPGTRLTVT.

The chain uses TRBV11-3 and TRBJ2-1; possible D gene TRBD2, 6 bases. Trimming stripped 1 base from V and 7 bases from J, with 17 bases between. The CDR3 is 16 amino acids. The germline CDR1 and CDR2 sequences are SGHNT and YENEEA. The CDR3 region has the DNA TGTGCCAGCAGCTTAGGTCTGGCGGGAAGACGGAATGAGCAGTTCTTC. Protein: CASSLGLAGRRNEQFF.

The chain couples TRBV25-1 to TRBJ1-1; the D is unclear. This CDR3 is built from 11 residues. Per the germline V gene, CDR1 is MGHDK and CDR2 is SYGVNS. Trimming cost V 4 bases and J 7 bases, with 7 bases left between them. CDR3 coding DNA: TGTGCCAGCAGTGGATCGGTTGAAGCTTTCTTT. Amino acids: CASSGSVEAFF.

This chain links TRBV2 with TRBJ2-4; 9 bases agree with TRBD2. This CDR3 has 16 residues. In germline, CDR1 is SNHLY, CDR2 FYNNEI. With V trimmed by 3 bases and J by 12 bases, 15 bases remained unmatched. CDR3 loop: CASSEFDTSSGSDQYF. The CDR3 DNA reads TGTGCCAGCAGTGAGTTCGATACGAGTAGCGGGAGTGATCAGTACTTC.

The chain combines TRBV27 with TRBJ1-4; D is uncertain. With 8 bases removed from V and 7 bases from J, the gap between germline ends came to 20 bases. CDR1 MNHEY and CDR2 SMNVEV come from the germline V gene (reference sequence). The CDR3 is 15 amino acids. CDR3 nucleotide sequence: TGTGCCAGCGGACCAAATTTTGATTCGGGTGAAAAACTGTTTTTT. It translates to CASGPNFDSGEKLFF.

The V and J genes are TRBV11-3 and TRBJ2-7; D may be TRBD1 (5 bases). The CDR3 length is 14 residues. V lost 2 bases and J 2 bases, leaving 10 bases between the germline ends. Germline V gene sequence: CDR1 SGHNT, CDR2 YENEEA. CDR3 in DNA: TGTGCCAGCAGCTTATTTCGGACAACCTACGAGCAGTACTTC. Translating it yields CASSLFRTTYEQYF.

The chain has TRBV10-3 and TRBJ1-1; TRBD1 might be the D (5 bases). This CDR3 has 15 amino acids. V lost 5 bases to trimming and J lost 4 bases, with 17 bases between them. The germline V gene has CDR1 ENHRY and CDR2 SYGVKD. This chain's CDR3 is CAISFEDTGSTEAFF. As DNA, the CDR3 is TGTGCCATCAGTTTCGAGGACACGGGGAGCACTGAAGCTTTCTTT.

The V call is TRBV5-6, the J call TRBJ2-1; D unresolved. This CDR3 has 14 amino acids. The ends were cut back, 0 bases at V and 6 bases at J, with 10 bases in the middle. Per the germline V gene, CDR1 is SGHDT and CDR2 is YYEEEE. The CDR3 coding sequence is TGTGCCAGCAGCTTGGTGGGCCTCTCCAATGAGCAGTTCTTC. It translates to CASSLVGLSNEQFF.

V is TRBV6-6 and J is TRBJ2-6; TRBD1 matches 9 bases. This CDR3 spans 16 amino acids. CDR1 MNHNY and CDR2 SVGAGI come from the germline V gene (reference sequence). J gave up 4 bases and V 7 bases, and 8 bases lay outside the gene matches. CDR3 sequence: CASIRDRGAGANVLTF. Here the CDR3 DNA reads TGTGCCAGCATTCGAGACAGGGGGGCAGGGGCCAACGTCCTGACTTTC.

The gene calls are TRBV5-4 and TRBJ1-1, with TRBD1 as a possible D gene (6 bases). This CDR3 region has 15 residues. CDR1 is SGHNT, CDR2 YYREEE, per germline (reference sequence). V was pared by 4 bases and J by 4 bases, with 17 bases between. The CDR3 is CASSPGGGGLTEAFF. The DNA of the CDR3 is TGTGCCAGCAGCCCCGGTGGGGGGGGCCTCACTGAAGCTTTCTTT.

The J gene is TRBJ1-2, the V gene TRBV9, with unresolved D. The CDR3 is 13 residues long. V was trimmed by 4 bases and J by 5 bases, leaving 12 bases between them. Per the germline V gene, CDR1 is SGDLS and CDR2 is YYNGEE. CDR3 in amino acids: CASSPWTPYGYTF. The CDR3 region has the DNA TGTGCCAGCAGCCCCTGGACCCCTTATGGCTACACCTTC.

V is TRBV5-1 and J is TRBJ2-7; D call uncertain. V shed 7 bases and J shed 2 bases, with 13 bases lying between them. Germline CDR1 reads SGHRS; CDR2 reads YFSETQ. There are 13 residues in the CDR3. CDR3 bases: TGCGCCAGCTACGAACAACCCGCCTACGAGCAGTACTTC. As protein: CASYEQPAYEQYF.

There are many counts of this clone. The chain uses TRBV7-6 and TRBJ2-7; D may be TRBD2 (5 bases). Per the germline V gene, CDR1 is SGHVS and CDR2 is FNYEAQ. V shed 5 bases and J shed 2 bases, with 16 bases lying between them. This CDR3 contains 15 residues. CDR3: CASSHTGSGTYEQYF. CDR3 sequence (DNA): TGTGCCAGCAGCCATACGGGGTCCGGGACCTACGAGCAGTACTTC. The variable domain in full, completed from reference TRBV7-6 and TRBJ2-7, reads GAGVSQSPRYKVTKRGQDVALRCDPISGHVSLYWYRQALGQGPEFLTYFNYEAQQDKSGLPNDRFSAERPEGSISTLTIQRTEQRDSAMYRCASSHTGSGTYEQYFGPGTRLTVT.

CDR3 DNA: TGCAGCGCTGCTAGGGGGGCTGAAGCTTTCTTT. This gives the protein CSAARGAEAFF. The rearrangement links TRBV29-1 to TRBJ1-1, with D possibly matching TRBD1 (6 bases). V was cut by 7 bases and J by 6 bases, with 12 bases left in between. This CDR3 spans 11 amino acids. Germline CDR1 and CDR2: SQVTM and ANQGSEA.

On this clone: At one of its ends the junction is not consistent with the germline gene, which may arise from a read error. This chain joins TRBV7-7 and TRBJ2-7; perhaps TRBD1 as D (6 bases). The CDR3 runs to 15 residues. Germline V lookup: CDR1 SSHAT, CDR2 FNYEAQ (reference sequence). The DNA for the CDR3 is TGTGCTAGCAGCTTAGATACAGGGAATTCCTACGAGCAGTACTTC. Amino acids: CASSLDTGNSYEQYF.

The chain uses TRBV5-1 and TRBJ2-7; D may be TRBD1 (7 bases). Germline CDR1 and CDR2: SGHRS and YFSETQ. This CDR3 spans 16 amino acids. V was pared by 1 base and J by 3 bases, with 17 bases between. The CDR3 sequence: CASSLWGDSNNYEQYF. The DNA of the CDR3 is TGCGCCAGCAGCTTGTGGGGGGACAGCAACAACTACGAGCAGTACTTC.